Following are 24 T cell receptor beta chains from one sample sequenced in a study of technical replicates of blood from a few donors. Method: immunoSEQ multiplex PCR; TCRdb's copy keeps in-frame clones and lacks some. The sample contains fewer than 65,000 clones, around nine tenths of which appear only once. Sequences were obtained from PBMCs. The source of these receptors is a human donor in good health. Some clones in this sample may be carry-over from other donors' samples.

The V gene is TRBV5-1, the J gene TRBJ2-7, with 10 bases aligning to TRBD1. Germline CDR1 and CDR2: SGHRS and YFSETQ. J was trimmed by 4 bases and V by 0 bases; bases with no gene match: 13. The CDR3 loop spans 18 amino acids. The CDR3 protein is CASSLGPPDRGLLYEQYF. CDR3 sequence (DNA): TGCGCCAGCAGCTTGGGACCCCCAGACAGGGGGCTATTGTACGAGCAGTACTTC.

This chain uses TRBV27 with TRBJ1-1, with D perhaps matching TRBD1 (6 bases). The V end was cut by 5 bases, the J end by 3 bases, with 16 bases between. Germline lookup yields CDR1 MNHEY and CDR2 SMNVEV (reference sequence). This CDR3 region has 15 residues. This CDR3 is CASSLSGGAHTEAFF. Here the CDR3 DNA reads TGTGCCAGCAGTCTCAGTGGGGGGGCACACACTGAAGCTTTCTTT.

The chain carries TRBV29-1 and TRBJ1-2; 12 nucleotides match TRBD1. V shed 6 bases and J 4 bases; nucleotides not matched to a gene: 9. The CDR3 extends over 15 amino acids. Per germline, CDR1 SQVTM and CDR2 ANQGSEA. DNA of the CDR3: TGCAGCGTGGGGGACAGGGGGCGCGGTAGCTATGGCTACACCTTC. It translates to CSVGDRGRGSYGYTF.

The rearrangement links TRBV5-1 to TRBJ2-1; 11 bases fit TRBD2. V was clipped by 4 bases and J by 8 bases; unmatched bases: 5. The CDR3 sequence is 14 residues long. Germline CDR1 is SGHRS and CDR2 is YFSETQ. CDR3 in DNA: TGCGCCAGCAGCCCAACTAGCGGGAGTTATGAGCAGTTCTTC. It is translated as CASSPTSGSYEQFF. The complete variable domain, with remaining parts taken from reference TRBV5-1 and TRBJ2-1, reads KAGVTQTPRYLIKTRGQQVTLSCSPISGHRSVSWYQQTPGQGLQFLFEYFSETQRNKGNFPGRFSGRQFSNSRSEMNVSTLELGDSALYLCASSPTSGSYEQFFGPGTRLTVL.

Only one count was recorded for this clone. The chain is built from TRBV2 and TRBJ2-7; TRBD1 is a possible D gene (6 bases). The CDR3 has 14 residues. Per germline, CDR1 SNHLY and CDR2 FYNNEI. V gave up 6 bases and J gave up 3 bases, with 15 bases separating them. CDR3 sequence: CASSQEVGGYEQYF. The CDR3 DNA is TGTGCCAGCAGCCAAGAGGTAGGGGGCTACGAGCAGTACTTC.

V gene TRBV7-7 combines with J gene TRBJ2-3; D not resolved. Germline V gene data show CDR1 as SSHAT and CDR2 as FNYEAQ (reference sequence). V was clipped by 1 base and J by 1 base, with 3 bases between them. This CDR3 has 13 residues. The CDR3 DNA reads TGTGCCAGCAGCTTAGTAGGCACAGATACGCAGTATTTT. Protein: CASSLVGTDTQYF. Variable domain in full (rest from reference TRBV7-7 and TRBJ2-3): GAGVSQSPRYKVTKRGQDVTLRCDPISSHATLYWYQQALGQGPEFLTYFNYEAQPDKSGLPSDRFSAERPEGSISTLTIQRTEQRDSAMYRCASSLVGTDTQYFGPGTRLTVL.

The V gene is TRBV6-1, the J gene TRBJ2-1; 9 nucleotides align to TRBD2. J gave up 4 bases and V 10 bases, and 8 bases lay outside the gene matches. Looked up from germline, CDR1 is MNHNS and CDR2 is SASEGT. CDR3 length: 14 residues. The CDR3 loop is CATTSGDRYNEQFF. The CDR3 DNA sequence: TGTGCCACGACTAGCGGAGATAGATACAATGAGCAGTTCTTC.

The chain couples TRBV9 to TRBJ2-7; 10 bases match TRBD2. With V trimmed by 0 bases and J by 1 base, 1 base remained unmatched. This CDR3 has 15 residues. Germline loops: CDR1 SGDLS, CDR2 YYNGEE. CDR3 sequence (DNA): TGTGCCAGCAGCGTAGGACTAGCGGGTTCCTACGAGCAGTACTTC. It codes for CASSVGLAGSYEQYF.

This sequence joins TRBV9 and TRBJ1-4; 9 bases match TRBD1. The CDR3 consists of 15 residues. The germline V gene encodes CDR1 SGDLS and CDR2 YYNGEE. V shed 5 bases, J shed 5 bases, and the junction held 7 bases outside the gene matches. The CDR3 reads CASSNTGTGNEKLFF. The CDR3 nucleotides read TGTGCCAGCAGTAATACCGGGACAGGGAATGAAAAACTGTTTTTT.

This sequence joins TRBV20-1 and TRBJ2-4; tentative D call: TRBD2 (6 bases). The CDR3 consists of 11 residues. Germline V lookup: CDR1 DFQATT, CDR2 SNEGSKA (reference sequence). V was cut by 6 bases and J by 15 bases, with 18 bases left in between. The DNA of the CDR3 is TGCAGTGCCGAAGCGAGTATGCGGGGGTACTTC. Encoded protein: CSAEASMRGYF.

This rearrangement joins TRBV4-2 to TRBJ2-3; D is ambiguous. Germline loops: CDR1 LGHNA, CDR2 YNFKEQ. The CDR3 has 16 amino acids. Trimming removed 0 bases from V and 0 bases from J, with 10 bases in between. CDR3 nucleotides: TGTGCCAGCAGCCAAGACCCCTCACTGAGCACAGATACGCAGTATTTT. Translation: CASSQDPSLSTDTQYF.

The genes are TRBV5-1 and TRBJ2-1; D unresolved. Per germline, CDR1 SGHRS and CDR2 YFSETQ. CDR3 length: 16 amino acids. Trimming took 0 bases from V and 0 from J, leaving 10 bases between them. The CDR3 is CASSLGATSSYNEQFF. DNA of the CDR3: TGCGCCAGCAGCTTGGGGGCAACGAGCTCCTACAATGAGCAGTTCTTC.

This sequence joins TRBV6-6 and TRBJ1-5; TRBD1 aligns across 8 bases. Per germline, CDR1 MNHNY and CDR2 SVGAGI (reference sequence). This CDR3 has 15 amino acids. V gave up 7 bases and J gave up 8 bases; unmatched junction bases: 13. The CDR3 reads CASKGDRGGGEPQHF. CDR3 in DNA: TGTGCCAGCAAGGGAGACAGGGGAGGGGGTGAGCCCCAGCATTTT.

This clone was seen a single time. The chain carries TRBV29-1 and TRBJ2-1; D is ambiguous. Germline-derived CDR1 and CDR2 are SQVTM and ANQGSEA. CDR3 size: 15 residues. V lost 8 bases to trimming and J lost 6 bases, with 23 bases between them. The CDR3 DNA follows: TGCAGCACAAAAATTAGTTCGGAGAAGATCAATGAGCAGTTCTTC. Translated, it gives CSTKISSEKINEQFF.

V gene TRBV6-6 combines with J gene TRBJ2-1; TRBD2 agrees at 8 bases. The V and J ends lost 10 bases and 0 bases, in that order; junction bases with no gene match: 5. Germline values: CDR1 MNHNY, CDR2 SVGAGI (reference sequence). The CDR3 is made up of 14 amino acids. The CDR3 protein is CATGGGYSYNEQFF. The CDR3 nucleotides read TGTGCCACGGGCGGGGGGTACTCCTACAATGAGCAGTTCTTC.

This clone was found once. The chain links TRBV27 to TRBJ2-1; 7 bases align to TRBD2. Germline-derived CDR1 and CDR2 are MNHEY and SMNVEV (reference sequence). The CDR3 contains 13 residues. The trim removed 10 bases at V and 5 bases at J, leaving 8 bases unmatched. The DNA of the CDR3 is TGTGCCACCGGAACTAGCGTTCACAATGAGCAGTTCTTC. Translated, it gives CATGTSVHNEQFF.

The chain links TRBV7-9 to TRBJ1-2, with 7 bases aligning to TRBD1. V was clipped by 5 bases and J by 6 bases; unmatched bases: 6. Germline CDR1 reads SEHNR; CDR2 reads FQNEAQ (reference sequence). The CDR3 is 13 residues long. CDR3 in DNA: TGTGCCAGCAGCCTGGGACAGTTAGATGGCTACACCTTC. It codes for CASSLGQLDGYTF.

This rearrangement joins TRBV7-2 to TRBJ1-3; the D is unclear. Germline values: CDR1 SGHTA, CDR2 FQGNSA. The CDR3 spans 12 residues. CDR3 amino acids: CAELTEGNTIYF. In nucleotides, the CDR3 is TGTGCGGAGTTAACCGAGGGAAACACCATATATTTT. Based on the CDR3 plus reference TRBV7-2 and TRBJ1-3, the full variable domain is GAGVSQSPSNKVTEKGKDVELRCDPISGHTALYWYRQSLGQGLEFLIYFQGNSAPDKSGLPSDRFSAERTGGSVSTLTIQRTQQEDSAVYLCAELTEGNTIYFGEGSWLTVV.

The chain uses TRBV5-1 and TRBJ2-1, with a weak D call TRBD1 (5 bases). Per the germline V gene, CDR1 is SGHRS and CDR2 is YFSETQ. V shed 4 bases and J shed 7 bases, with 21 bases lying between them. This CDR3 has 16 amino acids. CDR3 region: CASSLGQGQGTNEQFF. The CDR3 bases are TGCGCCAGCAGCCTTGGTCAGGGCCAGGGCACGAATGAGCAGTTCTTC. Supplemented by reference TRBV5-1 and TRBJ2-1, the full variable domain reads KAGVTQTPRYLIKTRGQQVTLSCSPISGHRSVSWYQQTPGQGLQFLFEYFSETQRNKGNFPGRFSGRQFSNSRSEMNVSTLELGDSALYLCASSLGQGQGTNEQFFGPGTRLTVL.

J is TRBJ2-2 and V is TRBV4-3, with TRBD2 matching 9 bases. Trimming took 1 base from V and 1 from J; bases not matched to a gene: 4. The CDR3 loop spans 17 amino acids. The germline V gene has CDR1 LGHNA and CDR2 YSLEER. In DNA form, the CDR3 reads TGCGCCAGCAGCCAAGTACTGCGGGGGGGGAACACCGGGGAGCTGTTTTTT. Amino acid sequence: CASSQVLRGGNTGELFF.

The genes are TRBV6-6 and TRBJ1-5; 7 bases map to TRBD1. V lost 6 bases and J lost 2; bases outside the gene matches: 4. CDR1 and CDR2 from the germline V gene are MNHNY and SVGAGI (reference sequence). CDR3 length: 14 amino acids. The CDR3 DNA reads TGTGCCAGCAGCCTTGACAGGGGCAATCAGCCCCAGCATTTT. Encoded protein: CASSLDRGNQPQHF.

The rearrangement uses TRBV10-3 and TRBJ2-2, with D possibly TRBD1 on 5 matching bases. Germline loops: CDR1 ENHRY, CDR2 SYGVKD. V shed 6 bases and J shed 0 bases, with 8 bases lying between them. This CDR3 comprises 14 residues. CDR3 in amino acids: CAISSDTNTGELFF. The CDR3 bases are TGTGCCATCAGCTCGGACACGAACACCGGGGAGCTGTTTTTT.

J is TRBJ2-5 and V is TRBV25-1; 7 nucleotides align to TRBD2. The germline V gene has CDR1 MGHDK and CDR2 SYGVNS. The CDR3 has 16 residues. Trimming removed 3 bases from V and 5 bases from J; junction bases left unmatched: 12. The CDR3 here is CASSDGGSAPRETQYF. CDR3 DNA: TGTGCCAGCAGTGACGGCGGGAGCGCCCCCCGGGAGACCCAGTACTTC.

This clone was seen a few times. V usage is TRBV9 and J usage is TRBJ2-3; D may be TRBD2 (6 bases). This CDR3 spans 15 amino acids. V was pared by 2 bases and J by 2 bases, with 12 bases between. Germline V gene data show CDR1 as SGDLS and CDR2 as YYNGEE. CDR3 in amino acids: CASSVGAGDTDTQYF. CDR3 bases: TGTGCCAGCAGCGTTGGAGCGGGCGACACAGATACGCAGTATTTT.